Below are 8 T cell receptor beta chains sequenced from a single sample in a study of Ad26.COV2.S vaccination and SARS-CoV-2 variants. Method: immunoSEQ multiplex PCR; TCRdb's copy keeps in-frame clones and lacks some. The sample shows 360,000 or so clones, 87% of them seen only once. The treatment was: about 20 received Ad26.COV2.S at low or high dose, single or two shots; several received placebo; per-sample allocation not given. Each sample was drawn 63 days after the first injection (of vaccine or placebo). The sample consisted of peripheral blood, taken in a trial of Ad26.COV2.S vaccine versus placebo. All receptors derive from a person aged 18-60 years who received the Ad26.COV2.S COVID-19 vaccine or a placebo.

The rearrangement uses TRBV12-5 and TRBJ1-1; D might be TRBD1 (5 bases). The CDR3 extends over 14 amino acids. Per the germline V gene, CDR1 is LGHNT and CDR2 is FRNRAP. Trimming took off 0 bases at V and 6 bases at J, with 11 bases between the two ends. In DNA, the CDR3 is TGTGCTAGTGGTTTGGTATCCCGGGACTCTGAAGCTTTCTTT. It yields the protein CASGLVSRDSEAFF.

V and J are TRBV27 and TRBJ2-5; no firm D call. The germline V gene encodes CDR1 MNHEY and CDR2 SMNVEV (reference sequence). V lost 6 bases and J 1 base, leaving 3 bases between the germline ends. The CDR3 contains 11 residues. In DNA form, the CDR3 reads TGTGCCAGCAGATTCCAAGAGACCCAGTACTTC. Amino acid sequence: CASRFQETQYF.

The gene calls are TRBV14 and TRBJ2-7; D gene ambiguous. Germline V lookup: CDR1 SGHDN, CDR2 FVKESK. With 3 bases removed from V and 9 bases from J, the gap between germline ends came to 18 bases. This CDR3 has 14 amino acids. CDR3 loop: CASSHVEAVWVQYF. The DNA for the CDR3 is TGTGCCAGCAGCCACGTTGAGGCGGTTTGGGTGCAGTACTTC.

The V call is TRBV3-1 (or the pseudogene TRBV3-2), the J call TRBJ2-7; 9 nucleotides match TRBD1. The CDR3 is 16 residues long. The germline gives CDR1 LGHDT, CDR2 YNNKEL (reference sequence). V was clipped by 3 bases and J by 2 bases; unmatched bases: 8. The CDR3 here is CASSHPQGQGAYEQYF. The CDR3 coding sequence is TGTGCCAGCAGCCACCCCCAGGGACAGGGAGCCTACGAGCAGTACTTC.

The CDR3 loop reads CASRQRLGEKLFF. The CDR3 nucleotides are TGTGCCAGCAGGCAAAGGCTAGGGGAAAAACTGTTTTTT. The chain uses TRBV12-3 or TRBV12-4 and TRBJ1-4, with D unresolved. V was cut by 6 bases and J by 8 bases, with 13 bases left in between. This CDR3 is built from 13 residues.

This clone has only a few counts. The chain recombines TRBV19 with TRBJ1-5, with no clear D. The length of the CDR3 is 15 residues. CDR1 and CDR2 from the germline V gene are LNHDA and SQIVND (reference sequence). V gave up 5 bases and J gave up 0 bases, with 11 bases separating them. Here the CDR3 DNA reads TGTGCCAGTAGTCAGACGGGATATAGCAATCAGCCCCAGCATTTT. Amino acid sequence: CASSQTGYSNQPQHF. The full variable domain, rest sourced from reference TRBV19 and TRBJ1-5, is DGGITQSPKYLFRKEGQNVTLSCEQNLNHDAMYWYRQDPGQGLRLIYYSQIVNDFQKGDIAEGYSVSREKKESFPLTVTSAQKNPTAFYLCASSQTGYSNQPQHFGDGTRLSIL.

The V call is TRBV19, the J call TRBJ1-2; 9 bases agree with TRBD1. Unmatched junction bases numbered 10, after V lost 6 bases and J lost 5 bases. Germline CDR1 LNHDA, CDR2 SQIVND (reference sequence). The CDR3 has 15 residues. CDR3 DNA sequence: TGTGCCAGTAGGAAGGACAGGGGCCCGGGGTATGGCTACACCTTC. It yields the protein CASRKDRGPGYGYTF.

The chain links TRBV3-1 (or the pseudogene TRBV3-2) to TRBJ1-2; 10 bases are shared with TRBD1. Trimming took 9 bases from V and 8 from J; bases not matched to a gene: 6. Germline V gives CDR1 LGHDT, CDR2 YNNKEL (reference sequence). The CDR3 is 12 residues long. CDR3 coding DNA: TGTGCCAGTAGTGGGACAGGGGTGGGCTACACCTTC. Translation: CASSGTGVGYTF.